This is a list of T cell receptor beta chains from one sample in a study of blood T cell repertoires in COVID-19. This table comes from immunoSEQ multiplex PCR, and its TCRdb copy is limited to in-frame clones, with some not included. The repertoire holds more than 35,000 clones, 70% to 90% seen once, with roughly a fifth in the top ten. Sequenced input: peripheral blood. These receptors all come from a man aged 65 to 79 with acute or convalescent COVID-19. The CDR3 runs from the conserved cysteine through the conserved F or W. A D gene is named only where the DNA matches it firmly. Part of the rows lack a size; the others show once, few, many or a class for expanded clones.

D gene: TRBD1; J gene: TRBJ1-1; V gene: TRBV9; clone size: .; CDR3 DNA: TGTGCCAGCAGCGTAGGAGGACAGGGAAACACTGAAGCTTTCTTT; CDR3 protein: CASSVGGQGNTEAFF
D gene: .; J gene: TRBJ1-2; V gene: TRBV12-3/TRBV12-4; clone size: few; CDR3 DNA: TGTGCCAGCAGTTTCATCTATGGCTACACCTTC; CDR3 protein: CASSFIYGYTF
D gene: TRBD1; J gene: TRBJ1-4; V gene: TRBV5-4; clone size: .; CDR3 DNA: TGTGCCAGCAGTTCTGCCGGGACAGGGTTCTCCGAAAAACTGTTTTTT; CDR3 protein: CASSSAGTGFSEKLFF
D gene: TRBD1; J gene: TRBJ1-1; V gene: TRBV6-5; clone size: .; CDR3 DNA: TGTGCCAGCAGTTACTCCCAGGGGGCCCTCACTGAAGCTTTCTTT; CDR3 protein: CASSYSQGALTEAFF
D gene: .; J gene: TRBJ2-1; V gene: TRBV27; clone size: .; CDR3 DNA: TGTGCCAGCAGCCCCATCTTGGGGCAGGGGACCAATGAGCAGTTCTTC; CDR3 protein: CASSPILGQGTNEQFF
D gene: .; J gene: TRBJ2-2; V gene: TRBV5-1; clone size: .; CDR3 DNA: TGCGCCAGCAGCTCCACTGGAGCGGCTAACACCGGGGAGCTGTTTTTT; CDR3 protein: CASSSTGAANTGELFF
D gene: TRBD1; J gene: TRBJ1-1; V gene: TRBV6-5; clone size: .; CDR3 DNA: TGTGCCAGCAGTTACCCTCCGGGACAGCTGAACACTGAAGCTTTCTTT; CDR3 protein: CASSYPPGQLNTEAFF
D gene: TRBD2; J gene: TRBJ2-1; V gene: TRBV9; clone size: .; CDR3 DNA: TGTGCCAGCAGCGTTTCTAGCGGGAGGGACAATGAGCAGTTCTTC; CDR3 protein: CASSVSSGRDNEQFF
D gene: .; J gene: TRBJ2-1; V gene: TRBV19; clone size: few; CDR3 DNA: TGTGCCAGTAGTGTCCTAGCGCTCCGGGATGAGCAGTTCTTC; CDR3 protein: CASSVLALRDEQFF
D gene: .; J gene: TRBJ1-1; V gene: TRBV11-2; clone size: .; CDR3 DNA: TGTGCCAGCAGCTTTTTAGGGGAAACTGAAGCTTTCTTT; CDR3 protein: CASSFLGETEAFF
D gene: .; J gene: TRBJ2-1; V gene: TRBV24-1; clone size: .; CDR3 DNA: TGTGCCACCAGTGCCCATGGGGGGGCCGCCTACAATGAGCAGTTCTTC; CDR3 protein: CATSAHGGAAYNEQFF
D gene: .; J gene: TRBJ2-1; V gene: TRBV5-4; clone size: .; CDR3 DNA: TGTGCCAGCACCCTGACTACTAGCTCCTACAATGAGCAGTTCTTC; CDR3 protein: CASTLTTSSYNEQFF
D gene: TRBD2; J gene: TRBJ2-3; V gene: TRBV3-1/TRBV3-2; clone size: .; CDR3 DNA: TGTGCCAGCAGCCCCTTTTCCCAACTAGCGGGGCGCACAGATACGCAGTATTTT; CDR3 protein: CASSPFSQLAGRTDTQYF
D gene: TRBD1; J gene: TRBJ2-7; V gene: TRBV18; clone size: .; CDR3 DNA: TGTGCCAGCTCACCGGACAGGACCTCCTACGAGCAGTACTTC; CDR3 protein: CASSPDRTSYEQYF
D gene: .; J gene: TRBJ1-2; V gene: TRBV7-3; clone size: .; CDR3 DNA: TGTGCCAGCAGCATCAGGGTTGGCGGCTACACCTTC; CDR3 protein: CASSIRVGGYTF
D gene: .; J gene: TRBJ1-6; V gene: TRBV2; clone size: .; CDR3 DNA: TGTGCCAGCAGATCAGGGGTGGGCGATAATTCACCCCTCCACTTT; CDR3 protein: CASRSGVGDNSPLHF
D gene: .; J gene: TRBJ2-3; V gene: TRBV6-1; clone size: .; CDR3 DNA: TGTGCCAGCAGTGATAATACGGGGAGCACAGATACGCAGTATTTT; CDR3 protein: CASSDNTGSTDTQYF
D gene: .; J gene: TRBJ2-1; V gene: TRBV19; clone size: .; CDR3 DNA: TGTGCCAGTAGTAACAGGGGAGGACCGGTGCAGTTCTTC; CDR3 protein: CASSNRGGPVQFF
D gene: .; J gene: TRBJ1-1; V gene: TRBV29-1; clone size: .; CDR3 DNA: TGCAGCGTTATGAGCGGCGCCGAGCAAGCTTTCTTT; CDR3 protein: CSVMSGAEQAFF
D gene: TRBD1; J gene: TRBJ1-5; V gene: TRBV5-5; clone size: .; CDR3 DNA: TGTGCCAGCAGCTTGGACGCGGGACAGGGTTATCAGCCCCAGCATTTT; CDR3 protein: CASSLDAGQGYQPQHF
D gene: TRBD1; J gene: TRBJ1-1; V gene: TRBV6-5; clone size: .; CDR3 DNA: TGTGCCAGCAGTTACCCGACAGGGGACAACACTGAAGCTTTCTTT; CDR3 protein: CASSYPTGDNTEAFF
D gene: .; J gene: TRBJ2-1; V gene: TRBV4-3; clone size: .; CDR3 DNA: TGCGCCAGCAGCCAAGATCTAGCCTACAATGAGCAGTTCTTC; CDR3 protein: CASSQDLAYNEQFF
D gene: .; J gene: TRBJ1-4; V gene: TRBV5-1; clone size: .; CDR3 DNA: TGCGCCAGCAGTAGAGCAACTAATGAAAAACTGTTTTTT; CDR3 protein: CASSRATNEKLFF
D gene: TRBD1; J gene: TRBJ1-2; V gene: TRBV9; clone size: .; CDR3 DNA: TGTGCCAGCAGCCCGAGGACAGGGGGAAGCTTGTCGGATGGCTACACCTTC; CDR3 protein: CASSPRTGGSLSDGYTF
D gene: .; J gene: TRBJ1-3; V gene: TRBV18; clone size: .; CDR3 DNA: TGTGCCAGCTCACAAGGACAGACCACTTCTGGAAACACCATATATTTT; CDR3 protein: CASSQGQTTSGNTIYF
D gene: TRBD1; J gene: TRBJ1-1; V gene: TRBV2; clone size: few; CDR3 DNA: TGTGCCAGCAGTGGGGACAGGGAGACTGAAGCTTTCTTT; CDR3 protein: CASSGDRETEAFF
D gene: .; J gene: TRBJ1-2; V gene: TRBV4-1; clone size: .; CDR3 DNA: TGCGCCAGCAGCCCCACGTACAGCCTAGCCTATGGCTACACCTTC; CDR3 protein: CASSPTYSLAYGYTF
D gene: .; J gene: TRBJ1-2; V gene: TRBV28; clone size: .; CDR3 DNA: TGTGCCAGCAGTTTATGGGAGGTCCAAGCTAACTATGGCTACACCTTC; CDR3 protein: CASSLWEVQANYGYTF
D gene: TRBD2; J gene: TRBJ2-2; V gene: TRBV7-2; clone size: .; CDR3 DNA: TGTGCCAGCAGCACCGGGACTAGCGACTATGCCGGGGAGCTGTTTTTT; CDR3 protein: CASSTGTSDYAGELFF
D gene: TRBD2; J gene: TRBJ2-7; V gene: TRBV20-1; clone size: .; CDR3 DNA: TGCAGTGCTAGTAGGCCCGGGACTAGACCCTACGAGCAGTACTTC; CDR3 protein: CSASRPGTRPYEQYF
D gene: .; J gene: TRBJ1-2; V gene: TRBV12-3/TRBV12-4; clone size: .; CDR3 DNA: TGTGCCAGCAACGCCGGGAACTACTATGGCTACACCTTC; CDR3 protein: CASNAGNYYGYTF
D gene: TRBD2; J gene: TRBJ2-1; V gene: TRBV6-1; clone size: .; CDR3 DNA: TGTGCCAGCAGTGATCGGCGGGAGGGGTATGAGCAGTTCTTC; CDR3 protein: CASSDRREGYEQFF
D gene: TRBD2; J gene: TRBJ2-1; V gene: TRBV5-4; clone size: .; CDR3 DNA: TGTGCCAGCAGCCCTACCGGGACTAGCGACAATGAGCAGTTCTTC; CDR3 protein: CASSPTGTSDNEQFF
D gene: .; J gene: TRBJ1-6; V gene: TRBV6-5; clone size: once; CDR3 DNA: TGTGCCAGCAGTTACACAGGTCCCGGTTGGCCCCTCCACTTT; CDR3 protein: CASSYTGPGWPLHF
D gene: .; J gene: TRBJ2-7; V gene: TRBV3-1/TRBV3-2; clone size: .; CDR3 DNA: TGTGCCAGCAGCCAGTCCGGGATTGACTTTCACTCCTACGAGCAGTACTTC; CDR3 protein: CASSQSGIDFHSYEQYF
D gene: TRBD1; J gene: TRBJ2-1; V gene: TRBV3-1/TRBV3-2; clone size: .; CDR3 DNA: TGTGCCAGCAGCTTTTGGACAGGGCCCCACAATGAGCAGTTCTTC; CDR3 protein: CASSFWTGPHNEQFF
D gene: .; J gene: TRBJ1-2; V gene: TRBV19; clone size: .; CDR3 DNA: TGTGCCAGTAGTATCGGCAGGAACTATGGCTACACCTTC; CDR3 protein: CASSIGRNYGYTF
D gene: TRBD2; J gene: TRBJ2-1; V gene: TRBV28; clone size: once; CDR3 DNA: TGTGCCAGCAGTTTTCCTTTAGCGGGAGGGGAGGCCTACAATGAGCAGTTCTTC; CDR3 protein: CASSFPLAGGEAYNEQFF
D gene: TRBD1; J gene: TRBJ1-4; V gene: TRBV7-8; clone size: .; CDR3 DNA: TGTGCCAGCAGCTTAGACCGGGACAGAAGAAAACTGTTTTTT; CDR3 protein: CASSLDRDRRKLFF
D gene: .; J gene: TRBJ2-6; V gene: TRBV5-1; clone size: .; CDR3 DNA: TGCGCCAGCAGCTTGCAACAGTCGAGCTCTGGGGCCAACGTCCTGACTTTC; CDR3 protein: CASSLQQSSSGANVLTF
D gene: TRBD2; J gene: TRBJ2-7; V gene: TRBV11-2; clone size: .; CDR3 DNA: TGTGCCAGCAGCCCCCGGACTAGCGGTTGGGGTGTCGAGCAGTACTTC; CDR3 protein: CASSPRTSGWGVEQYF
D gene: TRBD2; J gene: TRBJ2-7; V gene: TRBV2; clone size: .; CDR3 DNA: TGTGCCAGCAGTTCAACTAGCGGGAGCTCCTACGAGCAGTACTTC; CDR3 protein: CASSSTSGSSYEQYF
D gene: TRBD2; J gene: TRBJ2-7; V gene: TRBV7-2; clone size: .; CDR3 DNA: TGTGCCAGCAGCTTAGTGGGGGGGTACGAGCAGTACTTC; CDR3 protein: CASSLVGGYEQYF
D gene: TRBD1; J gene: TRBJ1-4; V gene: TRBV5-1; clone size: .; CDR3 DNA: TGCGCCAGCAGCACCGGGACAGGGTCGAATGAAAAACTGTTTTTT; CDR3 protein: CASSTGTGSNEKLFF
D gene: TRBD1; J gene: TRBJ2-7; V gene: TRBV28; clone size: .; CDR3 DNA: TGTGCCAGCAGTTCCCCTGAGGGGGCGAGTGAGCAGTACTTC; CDR3 protein: CASSSPEGASEQYF
D gene: .; J gene: TRBJ1-2; V gene: TRBV27; clone size: .; CDR3 DNA: TGTGCCAGCAGTTTGGGTAGGGGGAAAGGCTACACCTTC; CDR3 protein: CASSLGRGKGYTF
D gene: .; J gene: TRBJ1-2; V gene: TRBV6-2/TRBV6-3; clone size: few; CDR3 DNA: TGTGCCAGCAGTTACCGGCAGGTAAACTATGGCTACACCTTC; CDR3 protein: CASSYRQVNYGYTF
D gene: .; J gene: TRBJ2-5; V gene: TRBV5-1; clone size: .; CDR3 DNA: TGCGCCAGCAGCTTGGAGCTCTCTTCACAAGAGACCCAGTACTTC; CDR3 protein: CASSLELSSQETQYF
D gene: .; J gene: TRBJ1-1; V gene: TRBV19; clone size: .; CDR3 DNA: TGTGCCAGTAGTATAGACACAGATATGAACACTGAAGCTTTCTTT; CDR3 protein: CASSIDTDMNTEAFF
D gene: .; J gene: TRBJ2-7; V gene: TRBV28; clone size: .; CDR3 DNA: TGTGCCAGCAGTGGGGGGTCAGGGACCGAGCAGTACTTC; CDR3 protein: CASSGGSGTEQYF
D gene: .; J gene: TRBJ1-5; V gene: TRBV7-2; clone size: .; CDR3 DNA: TGTGCCAGCAGCTCGGCGGGCGCACATCAGCCCCAGCATTTT; CDR3 protein: CASSSAGAHQPQHF
D gene: TRBD1; J gene: TRBJ1-2; V gene: TRBV6-4; clone size: .; CDR3 DNA: TGTGCCAGCAGACCCGGGACAGGTTATGGCTACACCTTC; CDR3 protein: CASRPGTGYGYTF
D gene: .; J gene: TRBJ1-6; V gene: TRBV9; clone size: .; CDR3 DNA: TGTGCCAGCAGCGCTTTAGACAGGATAAATTCACCCCTCCACTTT; CDR3 protein: CASSALDRINSPLHF
D gene: TRBD2; J gene: TRBJ2-3; V gene: TRBV7-2; clone size: .; CDR3 DNA: TGTGCCAGCAGCTCTAGCGGGAGAGGGACAGATACGCAGTATTTT; CDR3 protein: CASSSSGRGTDTQYF
D gene: .; J gene: TRBJ1-1; V gene: TRBV9; clone size: .; CDR3 DNA: TGTGCCAGCAGCGTAGGGGGGGATTTCGGCAGTGAAGCTTTCTTT; CDR3 protein: CASSVGGDFGSEAFF
D gene: .; J gene: TRBJ1-1; V gene: TRBV11-2; clone size: .; CDR3 DNA: TGTGCCAGCACCGAGTCAGGACGTGGGGTGAAGGGGGCTTTCTTT; CDR3 protein: CASTESGRGVKGAFF
D gene: .; J gene: TRBJ2-7; V gene: TRBV21-1; clone size: few; CDR3 DNA: TGTGCCAGCACACAGGGGTCACACAACTACGAGCAGTACTTC; CDR3 protein: CASTQGSHNYEQYF